Sequencing of this T cell receptor (beta chain) was carried out in a study of T cell clusters in autoimmune cytopenias. Study conclusions and caveats: Exclusive TRB clusters were 2.5 to 3.5-fold more numerous in healthy donors than in active autoimmune hepatitis. Comparing secondary cytopenia with chronic lymphocytic leukemia showed no cluster-lack signature, apparently masked by lymphoma repertoire. Physiological T cell clusters of healthy donors were apparently absent in primary autoimmune cytopenia patients.

One tube held mixed TRB-A and TRB-B primer pools for touch-down PCR. Reanalyzing the multiplex PCR reads, TCRdb keeps one entry per CDR3 protein, without DNA. Across approximately 3,000 distinct CDR3 sequences, the top ten clones capture 30% to 45% of the sample. TRB was amplified from about 250 ng of peripheral blood genomic DNA per sample. The CDR3 has 18 residues. On this clonotype: Its antigen is not known.

Sequenced: peripheral blood. The clonotype originates from a human donor with an autoimmune cytopenia, with autoimmune hepatitis or in good health (not recorded which). The chain links TRBV21-1 to TRBJ1-5; there is no DNA to check the TCRdb D call of TRBD1. TRBV21-1 is shown as a pseudogene. CDR3 amino acids: CASSKMSRSEVSNQPQHF.